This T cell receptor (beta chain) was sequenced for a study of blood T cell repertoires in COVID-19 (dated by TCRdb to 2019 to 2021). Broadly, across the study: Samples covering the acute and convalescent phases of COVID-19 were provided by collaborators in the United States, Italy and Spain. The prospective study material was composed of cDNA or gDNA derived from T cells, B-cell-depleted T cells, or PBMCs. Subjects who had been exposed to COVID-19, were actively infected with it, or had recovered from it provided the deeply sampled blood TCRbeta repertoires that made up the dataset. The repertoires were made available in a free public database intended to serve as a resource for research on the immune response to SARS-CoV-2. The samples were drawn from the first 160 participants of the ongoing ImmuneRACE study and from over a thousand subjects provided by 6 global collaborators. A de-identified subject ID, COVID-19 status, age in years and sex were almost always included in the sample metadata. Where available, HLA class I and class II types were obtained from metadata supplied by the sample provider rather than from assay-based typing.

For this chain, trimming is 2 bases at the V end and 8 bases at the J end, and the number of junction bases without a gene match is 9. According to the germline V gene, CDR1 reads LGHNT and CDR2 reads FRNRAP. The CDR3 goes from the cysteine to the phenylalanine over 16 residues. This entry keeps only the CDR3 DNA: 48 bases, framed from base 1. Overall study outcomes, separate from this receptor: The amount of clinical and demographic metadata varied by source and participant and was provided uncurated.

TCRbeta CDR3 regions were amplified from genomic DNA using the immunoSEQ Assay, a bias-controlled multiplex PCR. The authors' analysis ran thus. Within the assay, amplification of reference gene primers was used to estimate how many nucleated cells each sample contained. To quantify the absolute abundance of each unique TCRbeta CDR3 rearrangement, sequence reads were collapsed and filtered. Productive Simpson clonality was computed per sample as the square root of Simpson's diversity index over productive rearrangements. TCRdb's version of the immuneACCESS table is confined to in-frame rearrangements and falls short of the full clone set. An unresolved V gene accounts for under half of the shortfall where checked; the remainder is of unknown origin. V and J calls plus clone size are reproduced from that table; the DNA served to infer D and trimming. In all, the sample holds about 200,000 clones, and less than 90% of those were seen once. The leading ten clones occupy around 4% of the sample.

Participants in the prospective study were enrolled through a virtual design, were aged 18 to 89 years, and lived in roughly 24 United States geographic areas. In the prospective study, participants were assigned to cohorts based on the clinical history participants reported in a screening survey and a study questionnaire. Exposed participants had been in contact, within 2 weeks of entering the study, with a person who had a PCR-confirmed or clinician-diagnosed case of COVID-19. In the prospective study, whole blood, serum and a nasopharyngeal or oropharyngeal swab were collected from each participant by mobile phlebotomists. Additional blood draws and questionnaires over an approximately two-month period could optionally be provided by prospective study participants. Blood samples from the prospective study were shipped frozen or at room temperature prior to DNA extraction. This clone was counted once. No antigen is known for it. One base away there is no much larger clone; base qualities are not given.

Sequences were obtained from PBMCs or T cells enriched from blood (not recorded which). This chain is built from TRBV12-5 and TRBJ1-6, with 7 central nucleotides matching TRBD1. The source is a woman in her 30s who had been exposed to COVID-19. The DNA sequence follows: TGTGCTAGTGGTTTGTCGGGAGGGGGCTGGGATTCACCCCTCCACTTT. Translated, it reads CASGLSGGGWDSPLHF.